Listed here are 5 T cell receptor beta chains from one sample, sequenced in a study of T cell responses to AZD1222 COVID-19 vaccine. TCRdb's table, derived via immunoSEQ multiplex PCR, lists solely in-frame clones and lacks some. The table records around 140,000 clones, about 94% of them present only once. Material: peripheral blood, obtained on day 0 of AZD1222 vaccination. These receptors all come from an adult in good health.

CDR3 sequence reads: CASSYLGGLSYNEQFF. The CDR3 nucleotides read TGTGCCAGCAGCTACCTTGGAGGACTTTCCTACAATGAGCAGTTCTTC. The genes are TRBV7-3 and TRBJ2-1; tentatively, D is TRBD2 (5 bases). The CDR3 contains 16 residues. V was trimmed by 4 bases and J by 1 base, leaving 14 bases between them. Germline V lookup: CDR1 SGHTA, CDR2 FQGTGA.

The chain employs TRBV29-1 and TRBJ1-1; TRBD1 might be the D (6 bases). V was trimmed by 2 bases and J by 1 base, leaving 8 bases between them. The CDR3 runs to 13 residues. Germline assignment: CDR1 SQVTM and CDR2 ANQGSEA. The CDR3 bases are TGCAGCGTTGAAAGGGGGGGGAACACTGAAGCTTTCTTT. Protein: CSVERGGNTEAFF.

The chain has TRBV9 and TRBJ2-3, with 9 nucleotides matching TRBD2. The V segment lost 1 base and the J segment 1 base; nucleotides outside the gene matches: 10. Looked up from germline, CDR1 is SGDLS and CDR2 is YYNGEE. The CDR3 is 18 amino acids. Here the CDR3 reads CASSVRTTTSGGTDTQYF. CDR3 bases: TGTGCCAGCAGCGTAAGGACGACGACTAGCGGCGGCACAGATACGCAGTATTTT.

This chain connects TRBV7-8 to TRBJ2-1; the match to TRBD2 covers 7 bases. After removal of 1 base from V and 8 bases from J, the junction contained 8 bases not matched to a gene. The germline V gene has CDR1 SGHVS and CDR2 FQNEAQ. The CDR3 is 15 amino acids. In nucleotides, the CDR3 is TGTGCCAGCAGCTTAGTCACGGGAGGAGGGTATGAGCAGTTCTTC. It translates to CASSLVTGGGYEQFF.

The chain uses TRBV13 and TRBJ2-1; D not certain. The CDR3 totals 14 residues. CDR1 is PRHDT and CDR2 is FYEKMQ in the germline V gene (reference sequence). V lost 2 bases and J 6 bases, leaving 11 bases between the germline ends. The CDR3 sequence is CASSLQYSSNEQFF. CDR3 sequence (DNA): TGTGCCAGCAGCTTACAGTACTCAAGCAATGAGCAGTTCTTC.